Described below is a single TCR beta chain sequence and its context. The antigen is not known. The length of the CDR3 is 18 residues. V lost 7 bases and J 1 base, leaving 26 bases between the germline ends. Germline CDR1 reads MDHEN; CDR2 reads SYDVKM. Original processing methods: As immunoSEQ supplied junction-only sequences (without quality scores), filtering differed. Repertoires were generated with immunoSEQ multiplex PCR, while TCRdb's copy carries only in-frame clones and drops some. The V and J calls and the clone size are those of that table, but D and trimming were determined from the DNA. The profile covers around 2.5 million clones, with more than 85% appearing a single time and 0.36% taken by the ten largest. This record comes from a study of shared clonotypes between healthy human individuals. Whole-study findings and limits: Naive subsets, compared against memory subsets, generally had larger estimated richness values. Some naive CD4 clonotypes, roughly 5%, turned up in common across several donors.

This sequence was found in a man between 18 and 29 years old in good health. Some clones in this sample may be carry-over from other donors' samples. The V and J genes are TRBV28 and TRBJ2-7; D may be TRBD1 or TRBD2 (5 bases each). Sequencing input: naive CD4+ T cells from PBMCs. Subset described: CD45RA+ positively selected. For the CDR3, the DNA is TGTGCCAGCATGACGGGTGGTGCGACCGGGACGGAGTCCTACGAGCAGTACTTC. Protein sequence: CASMTGGATGTESYEQYF.